This T cell receptor beta chain was found in a study of vaccination and CD4 T cells after COVID-19. As for the study in general: Nasal swab PCR detected SARS-CoV-2 in convalescent patients; 8 or 9 had mild disease, one severe. Overlapping peptides of the spike proteins of SARS-CoV-2, HCoV-NL63, HCoV-OC43 and HCoV-229E were used for cell stimulation. Convalescent persons amounted to six males plus four females, two of whom were Hispanic.

Treatment indicated: 10-day PBMC culture with coronavirus spike peptide pools or control peptides (ViraFEST assay). Germline V gene data show CDR1 as SNHLY and CDR2 as FYNNEI. The CDR3 is 24 residues long, ends included. The study sequenced cultured CD4+ T cell DNA using the Oncomine TCR Beta short-read assay. MiXCR, applied by TCRdb to the PCR reads, yields one record per CDR3 protein. The sample records under 20,000 distinct CDR3 sequences, approximately 42% being singletons. As concerns this clonotype: Its antigen is currently unknown. The DNA is omitted, as the CDR3 cannot be located on it reliably, and the CDR3 follows TCRdb's listing.

General study findings and limits: From a median of about 20 to 38, SARS-CoV-2-reactive clonotypes increased, though not significantly.

Sequencing was performed on cultured CD4+ T cells from blood. This TCR was recovered from a human donor with COVID-19. The chain links TRBV2 to TRBJ1-2; TRBD1 is the table's D call, not checked against the DNA. The CDR3 is CASTNQTSMYLCASSSTGSYGYTF.